The T cell receptor (beta chain) under discussion was sequenced for a study of blood T cell repertoires in COVID-19. Turning to the study itself: T cells, B-cell-depleted T cells, or PBMCs provided the cDNA or gDNA that served as material.

Per the study methods: Amplification of reference gene primers was used by the study to estimate nucleated cell counts. TCRdb keeps only in-frame clones here, not all; method: immunoSEQ multiplex PCR. The V and J calls and clone size are taken from that table; D and trimming were inferred from the DNA. The sample lists hundreds of thousands of clones, around nine tenths occurring once. V lost 5 bases and J lost 2; bases outside the gene matches: 3. The CDR3 sequence is 12 residues long. Germline-derived CDR1 and CDR2 are GTSNPN and SVGIG (reference sequence). V and J are TRBV30 and TRBJ2-7; the match to TRBD2 covers 7 bases. Source material: peripheral blood. The source is a man aged 55 to 69 with acute or convalescent COVID-19. CDR3 sequence (DNA): TGTGCCTGGGGGGGGGTCACCTACGAGCAGTACTTC. Translated, it gives CAWGGVTYEQYF.